Reported below is one T cell receptor beta chain. Its antigen is undetermined. As originally analysed: ImmunoSEQ only sent back junction sequences with no quality scores, so filtering was done differently. The table came from immunoSEQ multiplex PCR; TCRdb's copy has only in-frame clones and leaves some out. V and J calls and clone size come straight from that table; D and trimming were deduced from the DNA. Of about 710,000 clones listed, roughly two thirds are singletons. The data derive from a study of shared clonotypes between healthy human individuals. The wider study: Three plates each covered CD4 naive and memory; CD8 naive two, CD8 memory one. Overall study results and limits: Clonotype sharing among donors likely depends on sequencing depth. Generation probabilities were higher for clonotypes shared across all four sorted-subset donors than for unshared ones.

Germline V lookup: CDR1 SNHLY, CDR2 FYNNEI. The ends lost 5 bases at V and 1 base at J; junction bases unmatched: 13. The CDR3 is made up of 19 amino acids. Sequencing input: memory CD4+ T cells sorted from blood. Subset indicated: CD45RA-negative fraction. This TCR was sampled from a woman aged 30 to 39 in good health. This chain uses TRBV2 with TRBJ2-2; 10 bases are a match to TRBD2. In DNA form, the CDR3 reads TGTGCCAGCAGTCCCAGCGTCTCTAGCGGGAGTAGGAACACCGGGGAGCTGTTTTTT. This translates into CASSPSVSSGSRNTGELFF.